These 23 T cell receptor beta chains were all obtained from the same sample, sequenced in a study of cytomegalovirus exposure and HLA in healthy donors. The PCR had 60 Vbeta and 13 Jbeta primers. Sequencing was performed with immunoSEQ multiplex PCR; in TCRdb, only in-frame clones are kept and a portion is missing. Among 200,000 to 250,000 clones listed, 82% were seen once. The sequenced sample was PBMCs. The receptors come from a woman in her thirties or forties in good health and CMV-seronegative.

V usage is TRBV15 and J usage is TRBJ1-1, with D possibly being TRBD1 (5 bases). Trimming left V 6 bases short and J 4 bases short, with 21 bases between. The CDR3 covers 16 residues. Germline V gene sequence: CDR1 LNHNV, CDR2 YYDKDF (reference sequence). The CDR3 DNA follows: TGTGCCACCAGGGAGACGTGGACGGGGGTAGGCACTGAAGCTTTCTTT. Translation: CATRETWTGVGTEAFF.

DNA for the CDR3: TGTGCCAGCAGTGAATATCGGAGGGGTCACGAGCAGTACTTC. This encodes CASSEYRRGHEQYF. The chain carries TRBV6-4 and TRBJ2-7; possible D gene TRBD2, 6 bases. V lost 3 bases, J lost 5 bases, and 14 bases lay in between. This CDR3 spans 14 amino acids. Germline-derived CDR1 and CDR2 are MRHNA and SNTAGT.

This clone was counted between two and nine times. The chain couples TRBV4-3 to TRBJ2-6, with D unresolved. This CDR3 has 16 residues. Germline V gene lookup returns CDR1 LGHNA and CDR2 YSLEER. With 3 bases removed from V and 0 bases from J, the gap between germline ends came to 9 bases. This chain's CDR3 is CASSQRFDSGANVLTF. The CDR3 coding sequence is TGCGCCAGCAGCCAGCGTTTCGACTCTGGGGCCAACGTCCTGACTTTC.

This chain uses TRBV7-9 with TRBJ1-2; no definite D call. Trimming took 2 bases from V and 2 from J, leaving 9 bases between them. This CDR3 has 14 residues. The germline V gene encodes CDR1 SEHNR and CDR2 FQNEAQ (reference sequence). CDR3 bases: TGTGCCAGCAGCTTATTCGGTTACAACTATGGCTACACCTTC. The encoded protein is CASSLFGYNYGYTF.

The rearrangement joins TRBV5-4 to TRBJ1-2; perhaps TRBD1 as D (5 bases). V was pared by 0 bases and J by 3 bases, with 12 bases between. The CDR3 is made up of 15 amino acids. In germline, CDR1 is SGHNT, CDR2 YYREEE (reference sequence). The CDR3 region is CASSLAGVGDYGYTF. The CDR3 nucleotides read TGTGCCAGCAGCTTGGCTGGGGTAGGGGACTATGGCTACACCTTC.

This clone was seen just once. The rearrangement joins TRBV27 to TRBJ1-1; no firm D call. Looked up from germline, CDR1 is MNHEY and CDR2 is SMNVEV (reference sequence). There are 11 residues in the CDR3. V was pared by 7 bases and J by 4 bases, with 7 bases between. The CDR3 region is CASIRGTEAFF. The CDR3 DNA is TGTGCCAGCATCCGGGGCACTGAAGCTTTCTTT.

V usage is TRBV13 and J usage is TRBJ1-1, with 8 bases aligning to TRBD1. J was trimmed by 4 bases and V by 4 bases; bases with no gene match: 2. The CDR3 covers 13 residues. Germline V gives CDR1 PRHDT, CDR2 FYEKMQ (reference sequence). The CDR3 nucleotides are TGTGCCAGCAGCTCAGGACAGGGCACTGAAGCTTTCTTT. It codes for CASSSGQGTEAFF.

This clone was seen a single time. The chain uses TRBV5-4 and TRBJ2-7; 9 nucleotides align to TRBD2. The CDR3 consists of 13 residues. Germline CDR1 and CDR2: SGHNT and YYREEE (reference sequence). Trimming removed 2 bases from V and 7 bases from J; junction bases left unmatched: 4. In nucleotides, the CDR3 is TGTGCCAGCAGCTTTAGCGGGGGTGGGGAGCAGTACTTC. It encodes CASSFSGGGEQYF.

This clone has just a few counts. V is TRBV4-1 and J is TRBJ1-4; 7 bases are a match to TRBD1. This CDR3 is built from 14 residues. Germline CDR1 and CDR2: MGHRA and YSYEKL. V shed 4 bases and J 8 bases; nucleotides not matched to a gene: 7. CDR3 in DNA: TGCGCCAGCAGCCGAAACAGGGGTTACGAAAAACTGTTTTTT. Translating gives CASSRNRGYEKLFF.

This rearrangement joins TRBV7-9 to TRBJ2-5, with 7 bases identical to TRBD2. Germline V CDR1 and CDR2: SEHNR, FQNEAQ (reference sequence). Germline trimming cut 4 bases from V and 2 bases from J; bases unmatched to any gene: 1. This CDR3 has 13 amino acids. CDR3 coding DNA: TGTGCCAGCAGCTGGGAGGGGCAAGAGACCCAGTACTTC. It yields the protein CASSWEGQETQYF.

The gene calls are TRBV28 and TRBJ2-7, with TRBD1 matching 8 bases. The germline gives CDR1 MDHEN, CDR2 SYDVKM. The ends lost 2 bases at V and 2 bases at J; junction bases unmatched: 14. The CDR3 length is 18 residues. In DNA form, the CDR3 reads TGTGCCAGCAGTTTAGCGGACAGGGATTACTCCCTGCCCTACGAGCAGTACTTC. This translates into CASSLADRDYSLPYEQYF.

The chain joins TRBV5-4 to TRBJ2-7; no clear D. Trimming cost V 0 bases and J 2 bases, with 6 bases left between them. Germline CDR1 reads SGHNT; CDR2 reads YYREEE (reference sequence). The CDR3 is 13 residues long. In DNA form, the CDR3 reads TGTGCCAGCAGCTTGGGTCTAACCTACGAGCAGTACTTC. This codes for CASSLGLTYEQYF.

This clone has a handful of counts. The chain links TRBV28 to TRBJ1-1; TRBD1 aligns across 8 bases. CDR1 MDHEN and CDR2 SYDVKM come from the germline V gene. This CDR3 has 13 amino acids. V shed 5 bases, J shed 4 bases, and the junction held 3 bases outside the gene matches. CDR3 sequence (DNA): TGTGCCAGCAGTCGACAGGGGACCACTGAAGCTTTCTTT. It translates to CASSRQGTTEAFF.

This clone was found once. This rearrangement joins TRBV15 to TRBJ1-5, with D possibly matching TRBD1 (5 bases). The V end lost 5 bases, the J end lost 4 bases, and 15 bases lay between the germline ends. There are 15 residues in the CDR3. Looked up from germline, CDR1 is LNHNV and CDR2 is YYDKDF (reference sequence). CDR3 protein: CATSSGDGGNQPQHF. The CDR3 DNA reads as TGTGCCACCAGCTCCGGAGACGGGGGGAATCAGCCCCAGCATTTT.

This chain joins TRBV18 and TRBJ2-7; 8 positions agree with TRBD1. The CDR3 consists of 13 residues. The J segment lost 5 bases and the V segment lost 2 bases, leaving 2 bases of the junction unmatched. Germline V gene lookup returns CDR1 KGHSH and CDR2 LQKENI. CDR3 residues: CASSPGGQDEQYF. The CDR3 DNA sequence: TGTGCCAGCTCACCAGGGGGACAGGACGAGCAGTACTTC.

In its sample, this clone was seen once. The gene calls are TRBV29-1 and TRBJ2-3, with D maybe TRBD2 (6 bases). This CDR3 comprises 14 residues. Per germline, CDR1 SQVTM and CDR2 ANQGSEA. In DNA, the CDR3 is TGCAGTATTGGGGCGGGGACTAGCACAGATACGCAGTATTTT. This gives the protein CSIGAGTSTDTQYF.

The rearrangement links TRBV11-2 to TRBJ2-7; TRBD2 matches 13 bases. The CDR3 has 14 amino acids. The germline V gene has CDR1 SGHAT and CDR2 FQNNGV. V shed 5 bases, J shed 7 bases, and the junction held 5 bases outside the gene matches. Here the CDR3 DNA reads TGTGCCAGCAGCGGGACTAGCGGGGCCGGGGAGCAGTACTTC. It encodes CASSGTSGAGEQYF.

The CDR3 DNA reads as TGCAACCAAGCCTACTACGAGCAGTACTTC. Residues: CNQAYYEQYF. The rearrangement uses TRBV29-1 and TRBJ2-7; the D is unclear. There are 10 residues in the CDR3. Germline V gene lookup returns CDR1 SQVTM and CDR2 ANQGSEA.

This sequence joins TRBV15 and TRBJ2-7; 9 nucleotides line up with TRBD1. CDR1 is LNHNV and CDR2 is YYDKDF in the germline V gene (reference sequence). Losses at the gene ends were 7 bases for V and 4 bases for J; bases not matched to a gene: 8. The CDR3 length is 14 residues. The DNA for the CDR3 is TGTGCCACCACCGAGGACAGGGGCAAATACGAGCAGTACTTC. Protein product: CATTEDRGKYEQYF.

In the case of this clone: The sample holds other DNA sequences that translate to the same CDR3. The chain recombines TRBV7-3 with TRBJ1-1; maybe TRBD1 (5 bases). The ends were cut back, 4 bases at V and 1 base at J, with 7 bases in the middle. The CDR3 has 13 residues. The V gene's germline CDR1 is SGHTA and CDR2 FQGTGA. CDR3 DNA sequence: TGTGCCAGCAGCTCAGGGTCGAACACTGAAGCTTTCTTT. The encoded protein is CASSSGSNTEAFF.

This rearrangement joins TRBV10-2 to TRBJ1-2; TRBD1 is a possible D gene (6 bases). This CDR3 region has 14 residues. Germline assignment: CDR1 WSHSY and CDR2 SAAADI. With 2 bases removed from V and 8 bases from J, the gap between germline ends came to 15 bases. CDR3 sequence reads: CASSEPTNTGGYTF. The DNA for the CDR3 is TGCGCCAGCAGTGAGCCGACTAACACAGGGGGCTACACCTTC.

The chain carries TRBV5-1 and TRBJ1-2; 8 bases are shared with TRBD1. Germline V gene data show CDR1 as SGHRS and CDR2 as YFSETQ. The CDR3 is made up of 15 amino acids. The trim removed 0 bases at V and 6 bases at J, leaving 7 bases unmatched. The CDR3 region has the DNA TGCGCCAGCAGCTTGGCCGGGGCAGGGGGCCATGGCTACACCTTC. Its protein is CASSLAGAGGHGYTF.

This clone was counted a single time. CDR3: CASSQRTGFYEQYF. The CDR3 DNA follows: TGTGCCAGCAGTCAACGGACAGGGTTTTACGAGCAGTACTTC. The V call is TRBV6-1, the J call TRBJ2-7, with TRBD1 matching over 8 bases. V was clipped by 5 bases and J by 4 bases; unmatched bases: 7. Germline assignment: CDR1 MNHNS and CDR2 SASEGT. This CDR3 region has 14 residues.